The clone carrying this T cell receptor (beta chain) was seen at least ten times. Its target is unknown. This specimen comes from a study of CD8 T cells in ankylosing spondylitis. Study-wide points: Prior literature has documented some motif variants in synovial fluid and blood from reactive arthritis. Disease-linked clones bore a CD8+ phenotype and were relatively rare in peripheral blood. Enrichment of disease-linked clones was reportedly significant in matched ankylosing spondylitis synovial fluid. It appeared that ankylosing spondylitis blood was characterized by a TCR beta motif of fewer than 10 highly homologous variants.

In TCRdb, the 5' RACE reads were re-called with MiXCR into one record per CDR3 protein. The sample consists of 750,000 to 850,000 distinct CDR3 sequences, about 10% of them appearing once. The CDR3 consists of 14 residues. Germline V gene data show CDR1 as MNHEY and CDR2 as SMNVEV (reference sequence). V was trimmed by 5 bases and J by 2 bases, leaving 13 bases between them. This chain connects TRBV27 to TRBJ2-7; D unresolved. Sequencing input: blood, either unsorted or a sorted T cell fraction (not recorded which). The sequence was obtained from a male donor with ankylosing spondylitis. CDR3 nucleotide sequence: TGTGCCAGCAGTCCGATGGACGGTCCCTACGAGCAGTACTTC. This gives the protein CASSPMDGPYEQYF.